This TCR beta chain was sequenced for a study of cytomegalovirus exposure and HLA in healthy donors. The overall study: Unique TCRs numbering some 93 million, obtained from HLA-typed donors, made up an early data release. Study-wide results and limits: A list of roughly 160 TCR beta chains associated with cytomegalovirus was given. A later analysis found most CMV-associated TCR beta chains apparently HLA-restricted.

PCR used 60 Vbeta primers and 13 Jbeta primers. The assay was immunoSEQ multiplex PCR, and TCRdb's table has in-frame clones only and misses some. The sample comprises some 170,000 clones, 70% to 80% of which are singletons, and roughly 1.3% rests with the top ten. Regarding this clone: The antigen remains undetermined.

This CDR3 region has 16 residues. Germline values: CDR1 LGHNA, CDR2 YNFKEQ. V was pared by 1 base and J by 0 bases, with 6 bases of the junction left unmatched. The sequence was obtained from a woman between 45 and 65 years old in good health and CMV-seronegative. The chain carries TRBV4-2 and TRBJ2-7; 7 nucleotides agree with TRBD2. Material for sequencing was PBMCs. CDR3 coding DNA: TGTGCCAGCAGCCAAGGGGAGGGGACGAGCTCCTACGAGCAGTACTTC. Translated, it gives CASSQGEGTSSYEQYF.